This T cell receptor beta chain emerged from a study of blood T cell repertoires in COVID-19. Per the original data handling: Nucleated cell number was recorded as an estimate derived from reference gene primer amplification. Profiling relied on immunoSEQ multiplex PCR, and the TCRdb table lists in-frame clones only, not all of them. V and J calls plus clone size are reproduced from that table; the DNA served to infer D and trimming. The sample records about 150,000 clones, 65% to 80% being singletons. V lost 3 bases and J lost 4, with 16 bases in between. This CDR3 is 15 amino acids long. Germline CDR1 reads SGDLS; CDR2 reads YYNGEE.

The sequence was obtained from a man aged 55 to 69 with acute or convalescent COVID-19. The source material was peripheral blood. The J gene is TRBJ1-1, the V gene TRBV9, with a tentative D call TRBD1 (6 bases). Here the CDR3 reads CASSASWQGSTEAFF. The CDR3 nucleotides read TGTGCCAGCAGCGCCTCCTGGCAGGGGAGCACTGAAGCTTTCTTT.